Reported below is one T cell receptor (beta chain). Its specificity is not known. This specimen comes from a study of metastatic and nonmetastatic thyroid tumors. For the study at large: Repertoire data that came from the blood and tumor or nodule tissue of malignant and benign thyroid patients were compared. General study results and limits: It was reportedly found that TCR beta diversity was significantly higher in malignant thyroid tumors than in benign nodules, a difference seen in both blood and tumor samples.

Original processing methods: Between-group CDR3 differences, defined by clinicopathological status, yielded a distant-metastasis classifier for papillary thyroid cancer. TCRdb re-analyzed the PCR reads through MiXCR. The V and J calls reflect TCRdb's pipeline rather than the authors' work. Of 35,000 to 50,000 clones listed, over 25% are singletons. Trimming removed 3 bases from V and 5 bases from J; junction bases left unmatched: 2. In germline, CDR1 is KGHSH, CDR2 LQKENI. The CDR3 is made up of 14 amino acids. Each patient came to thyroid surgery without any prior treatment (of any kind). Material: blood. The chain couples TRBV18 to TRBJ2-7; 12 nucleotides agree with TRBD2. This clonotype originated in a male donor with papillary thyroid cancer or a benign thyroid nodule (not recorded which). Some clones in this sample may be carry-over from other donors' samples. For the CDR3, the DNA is TGTGCCAGCTCACCCCTAGCGGGAGGGAACGAGCAGTACTTC. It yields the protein CASSPLAGGNEQYF.